The 12 T cell receptor beta chains below all came from one sample that was sequenced in a study of CD8 T cells in ankylosing spondylitis. Points from the study as a whole: What appeared characteristic of ankylosing spondylitis blood was a TCR beta motif of eight highly homologous variants.

Their antigens remain unidentified. TCRdb reprocessed the 5' RACE reads via MiXCR and lists one record per CDR3 protein. Of about 220,000 distinct CDR3 sequences detected, about 18% appear once; the ten largest clones hold 42%. Sequencing was carried out using blood, either unsorted or a sorted T cell fraction (not recorded which). The receptor set was obtained from a male donor with ankylosing spondylitis.

This chain uses TRBV12-3 or TRBV12-4 with TRBJ2-5; 7 bases align to TRBD2. CDR3 length equals 15 residues. J gave up 5 bases and V 1 base, and 7 bases lay outside the gene matches. CDR3: CASSLVGGPSETQYF. CDR3 nucleotide sequence: TGTGCCAGCAGTTTAGTGGGAGGGCCCTCGGAGACCCAGTACTTC.

The chain links TRBV7-9 to TRBJ1-1, with D maybe TRBD1 (5 bases). V lost 5 bases, J lost 0 bases, and 7 bases lay in between. Germline CDR1 SEHNR, CDR2 FQNEAQ (reference sequence). The length of the CDR3 is 13 residues. The CDR3 nucleotides are TGTGCCAGCAGCCCCAGGGTGAACACTGAAGCTTTCTTT. Its protein product is CASSPRVNTEAFF.

The rearrangement links TRBV27 to TRBJ1-2, with D perhaps TRBD1 (6 bases). The germline gives CDR1 MNHEY, CDR2 SMNVEV (reference sequence). The CDR3 runs to 15 residues. The ends were cut back, 2 bases at V and 6 bases at J, with 16 bases in the middle. Written as DNA, the CDR3 is TGTGCCAGCAGTTTACGGGATTGGGGGCTGCATGGCTACACCTTC. As protein: CASSLRDWGLHGYTF.

This clonotype was picked up a small number of times. This sequence joins TRBV7-6 and TRBJ2-2, with D tentatively TRBD1 (6 bases). The V gene lost 5 bases and the J gene lost 7 bases, with 17 bases spanning the gap. There are 15 residues in the CDR3. Germline V CDR1 and CDR2: SGHVS, FNYEAQ. Here the CDR3 DNA reads TGTGCCAGCAGCCCAGGCCAGGGGTATGACGGGGAGCTGTTTTTT. This translates into CASSPGQGYDGELFF.

The chain recombines TRBV27 with TRBJ2-1; the D is unclear. This CDR3 is built from 15 residues. The germline gives CDR1 MNHEY, CDR2 SMNVEV (reference sequence). V lost 5 bases, J lost 2 bases, and 13 bases lay in between. The CDR3 loop reads CASSPETPTYNEQFF. Written as DNA, the CDR3 is TGTGCCAGCAGTCCCGAGACTCCTACCTACAATGAGCAGTTCTTC.

The chain recombines TRBV5-1 with TRBJ2-1; D is perhaps TRBD1 or TRBD2 (5 bases each). Germline CDR1 reads SGHRS; CDR2 reads YFSETQ. The V gene lost 1 base and the J gene lost 6 bases, with 17 bases spanning the gap. This CDR3 is 16 amino acids long. The CDR3: CASSLCRGVCGNEQFF. The DNA for the CDR3 is TGCGCCAGCAGCTTGTGCCGGGGCGTTTGTGGCAATGAGCAGTTCTTC.

J is TRBJ1-2 and V is TRBV11-3, with D unresolved. Germline V gene lookup returns CDR1 SGHNT and CDR2 YENEEA. The V and J ends lost 4 bases and 2 bases respectively, with 11 bases between them. CDR3 length equals 14 residues. This CDR3 is CASSSPTENYGYTF. In DNA form, the CDR3 reads TGTGCCAGCAGCTCCCCCACAGAAAACTATGGCTACACCTTC.

The chain carries TRBV7-6 and TRBJ2-1; possibly TRBD1 or TRBD2 for D (6 bases each). Germline lookup yields CDR1 SGHVS and CDR2 FNYEAQ. V dropped 1 base and J dropped 0 bases, with 16 bases sitting between them. The CDR3 sequence is 18 residues long. Here the CDR3 DNA reads TGTGCCAGCAGCTTAGTGGTGGGGGGCCCTAGCTCCTACAATGAGCAGTTCTTC. This codes for CASSLVVGGPSSYNEQFF.

The rearrangement uses TRBV7-9 and TRBJ2-7; D not certain. CDR1 SEHNR and CDR2 FQNEAQ come from the germline V gene (reference sequence). The CDR3 is 15 residues long. The V end was cut by 4 bases, the J end by 1 base, with 14 bases between. CDR3 region: CASSSADRRSYEQYF. The CDR3 DNA reads TGTGCCAGCAGCTCCGCAGACCGGCGGTCCTACGAGCAGTACTTC.

This clonotype was picked up a small number of times. The V and J genes are TRBV6-2 or TRBV6-3 and TRBJ1-1; no reliable D call. The CDR3 length is 16 residues. Germline assignment: CDR1 MNHEY and CDR2 SVGEGT. V dropped 0 bases and J dropped 4 bases, with 15 bases sitting between them. DNA for the CDR3: TGTGCCAGCAGTTACTCTGTGGCCCCTGGCGGCACTGAAGCTTTCTTT. Encoded protein: CASSYSVAPGGTEAFF.

In this sample, this clonotype turned up many times. The rearrangement links TRBV29-1 to TRBJ2-1; D is undetermined. Looked up from germline, CDR1 is SQVTM and CDR2 is ANQGSEA. The CDR3 covers 11 residues. V dropped 3 bases and J dropped 7 bases, with 7 bases sitting between them. The CDR3 region has the DNA TGCAGCGTTGATAGGAAGAATGAGCAGTTCTTC. It encodes CSVDRKNEQFF.

This chain joins TRBV12-3 or TRBV12-4 and TRBJ2-6, with 12 positions matching TRBD2. Unmatched junction bases numbered 9, after V lost 6 bases and J lost 0 bases. The CDR3 has 19 residues. CDR3 DNA sequence: TGTGCCAGCAGCTCCGGACTAGCGGGGTCTCCCTCTGGGGCCAACGTCCTGACTTTC. It codes for CASSSGLAGSPSGANVLTF.